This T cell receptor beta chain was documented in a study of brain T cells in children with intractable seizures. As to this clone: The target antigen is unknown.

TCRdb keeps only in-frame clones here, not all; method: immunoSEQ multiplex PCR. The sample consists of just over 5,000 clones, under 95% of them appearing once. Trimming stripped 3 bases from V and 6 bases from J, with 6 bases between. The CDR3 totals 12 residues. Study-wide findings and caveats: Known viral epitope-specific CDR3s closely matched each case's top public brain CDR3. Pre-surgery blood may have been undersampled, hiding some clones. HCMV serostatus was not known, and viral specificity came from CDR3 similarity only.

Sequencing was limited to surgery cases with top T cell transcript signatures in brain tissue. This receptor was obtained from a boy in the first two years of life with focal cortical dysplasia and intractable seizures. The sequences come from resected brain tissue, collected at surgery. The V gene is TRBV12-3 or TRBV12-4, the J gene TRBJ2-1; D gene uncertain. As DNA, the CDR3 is TGTGCCAGCAGTTTTGTGTTCAATGAGCAGTTCTTC. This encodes CASSFVFNEQFF.